The 17 T cell receptor beta chains in this list originate from one sample, sequenced in a study of shared clonotypes between healthy human individuals. The method was immunoSEQ multiplex PCR; TCRdb's version includes in-frame clones alone and lacks a portion of them. The data show 1,400,000 or so clones, around 98.5% seen once. Material: naive CD4+ T cells sorted from blood. Subset defined: CD45RA+ positively selected. These receptors all stem from a man younger than 45 in good health.

This rearrangement joins TRBV28 to TRBJ1-1; D remains ambiguous. The CDR3 has 13 amino acids. Germline-derived CDR1 and CDR2 are MDHEN and SYDVKM. Trimming stripped 8 bases from V and 0 bases from J, with 10 bases between. CDR3 sequence: CASFSLMNTEAFF. Here the CDR3 DNA reads TGTGCCAGCTTCTCCCTCATGAACACTGAAGCTTTCTTT. Filled out from reference TRBV28 and TRBJ1-1, the complete variable domain reads DVKVTQSSRYLVKRTGEKVFLECVQDMDHENMFWYRQDPGLGLRLIYFSYDVKMKEKGDIPEGYSVSREKKERFSLILESASTNQTSMYLCASFSLMNTEAFFGQGTRLTVV.

The rearrangement links TRBV6-5 to TRBJ1-1; weak D call: TRBD1 (5 bases). V lost 2 bases, J lost 4 bases, and 14 bases lay in between. The germline V gene has CDR1 MNHEY and CDR2 SVGAGI. The CDR3 totals 15 residues. The CDR3 bases are TGTGCCAGCAGTTACACGGACACCTGGGGCACTGAAGCTTTCTTT. Translating it yields CASSYTDTWGTEAFF.

V usage is TRBV9 and J usage is TRBJ2-7; no clear D. The CDR3 totals 18 residues. The V gene's germline CDR1 is SGDLS and CDR2 YYNGEE. The V gene lost 0 bases and the J gene lost 0 bases, with 19 bases spanning the gap. Here the CDR3 DNA reads TGTGCCAGCAGCGTAGAGGCCTCCGGGCATCAGAGCTCCTACGAGCAGTACTTC. Amino acids: CASSVEASGHQSSYEQYF.

This chain uses TRBV27 with TRBJ2-2; TRBD2 agrees at 9 bases. Looked up from germline, CDR1 is MNHEY and CDR2 is SMNVEV (reference sequence). Trimming at V came to 5 bases and at J to 1 base, leaving 5 bases not matched to a gene. The CDR3 covers 16 residues. CDR3 residues: CASSAGLARNTGELFF. CDR3 nucleotides: TGTGCCAGCAGTGCAGGACTAGCGAGGAACACCGGGGAGCTGTTTTTT.

To note about this clone: Additional DNA sequences in this sample encode the identical CDR3. The rearrangement uses TRBV18 and TRBJ2-7; 8 bases align to TRBD2. The V gene end was trimmed by 3 bases and the J gene end by 2 bases; junction bases not matched to a gene: 3. Germline V CDR1 and CDR2: KGHSH, LQKENI. The CDR3 covers 14 residues. This chain's CDR3 is CASSPREGAYEQYF. The CDR3 nucleotides read TGTGCCAGCTCACCCCGGGAGGGGGCCTACGAGCAGTACTTC.

J is TRBJ2-2 and V is TRBV6-1; 10 bases match TRBD1. The V gene's germline CDR1 is MNHNS and CDR2 SASEGT. CDR3 length: 17 amino acids. Trimming removed 2 bases from V and 5 bases from J; junction bases left unmatched: 8. CDR3 coding DNA: TGTGCCAGCAGTGAAATACCGGGACAGGGGTGGACCGGGGAGCTGTTTTTT. Amino acid sequence: CASSEIPGQGWTGELFF.

The chain combines TRBV10-3 with TRBJ2-3; the D call may be TRBD1 or TRBD2 (5 bases each). Trimming took 8 bases from V and 8 from J, leaving 11 bases between them. CDR3 length: 11 amino acids. Germline CDR1 and CDR2: ENHRY and SYGVKD. The CDR3 DNA sequence: TGTGCCATCGATACCGGGGCTACGCAGTATTTT. It yields the protein CAIDTGATQYF.

This rearrangement joins TRBV7-8 to TRBJ2-7; 7 nucleotides align to TRBD1. V trimming: 5 bases; J trimming: 3 bases; junction bases outside the gene matches: 7. The CDR3 extends over 14 amino acids. Per germline, CDR1 SGHVS and CDR2 FQNEAQ. The CDR3 is CASSPRDRDYEQYF. The CDR3 nucleotides are TGTGCCAGCAGCCCACGGGACAGAGACTACGAGCAGTACTTC. The full variable domain, with the rest looked up from reference TRBV7-8 and TRBJ2-7, is GAGVSQSPRYKVAKRGQDVALRCDPISGHVSLFWYQQALGQGPEFLTYFQNEAQLDKSGLPSDRFFAERPEGSVSTLKIQRTQQEDSAVYLCASSPRDRDYEQYFGPGTRLTVT.

The CDR3 DNA reads TGTGCCAGCAGCATAAACAGGGACAATGAGCAGTTCTTC. Translating gives CASSINRDNEQFF. The chain recombines TRBV7-2 with TRBJ2-1, with a weak D call TRBD1 (6 bases). CDR3 length: 13 residues. Germline V gene data show CDR1 as SGHTA and CDR2 as FQGNSA. Between the trimmed V and J ends, which lost 5 bases and 5 bases, there was a span of 10 bases.

V and J are TRBV7-3 and TRBJ1-5, with TRBD1 matching over 9 bases. Germline values: CDR1 SGHTA, CDR2 FQGTGA. CDR3 length: 14 residues. V gave up 3 bases and J gave up 7 bases; unmatched junction bases: 4. In DNA, the CDR3 is TGTGCCAGCAGCTTGGACAGGGGACGGCAGCCCCAGCATTTT. This translates into CASSLDRGRQPQHF.

J is TRBJ2-1 and V is TRBV18; perhaps TRBD1 as D (5 bases). With 2 bases removed from V and 5 bases from J, the gap between germline ends came to 16 bases. Germline CDR1 KGHSH, CDR2 LQKENI. This CDR3 comprises 16 residues. CDR3 DNA: TGTGCCAGCTCACCAAGGGGCCAAATTCGTAACAATGAGCAGTTCTTC. Protein: CASSPRGQIRNNEQFF.

The chain employs TRBV30 and TRBJ2-7; the D gene is possibly TRBD2 (6 bases). There are 13 residues in the CDR3. V was shortened by 0 bases and J by 6 bases, with 12 bases between the two germline ends. Per the germline V gene, CDR1 is GTSNPN and CDR2 is SVGIG (reference sequence). CDR3 region: CAWSVGGIREQYF. In nucleotides, the CDR3 is TGTGCCTGGAGTGTGGGAGGAATTCGCGAGCAGTACTTC.

This sequence joins TRBV28 and TRBJ2-7; 9 bases are shared with TRBD1. From germline, CDR1 is MDHEN and CDR2 SYDVKM. The CDR3 runs 14 residues. V was pared by 8 bases and J by 3 bases, with 8 bases of the junction left unmatched. CDR3 sequence reads: CASGRGDRVYEQYF. DNA of the CDR3: TGTGCCAGCGGCCGGGGGGACAGGGTCTACGAGCAGTACTTC.

The rearrangement joins TRBV19 to TRBJ2-7; D not resolved. The CDR3 consists of 14 residues. Germline CDR1 reads LNHDA; CDR2 reads SQIVND (reference sequence). V lost 1 base, J lost 4 bases, and 11 bases lay in between. The chain's CDR3 is CASSIAEGGYEQYF. The CDR3 DNA is TGTGCCAGTAGTATAGCGGAAGGCGGTTACGAGCAGTACTTC.

This chain joins TRBV18 and TRBJ2-7; 7 positions agree with TRBD2. Trimming cost V 2 bases and J 4 bases; bases outside gene matches: 8. In germline, CDR1 is KGHSH, CDR2 LQKENI. The CDR3 contains 15 residues. The CDR3 here is CASSPIAGESYEQYF. CDR3 in DNA: TGTGCCAGCTCACCAATCGCGGGAGAGTCGTACGAGCAGTACTTC.

V gene TRBV5-5 combines with J gene TRBJ2-1; maybe TRBD2 (6 bases). V shed 2 bases and J shed 2 bases, with 8 bases lying between them. CDR1 and CDR2 (germline): SGHKS, YYEKEE (reference sequence). The CDR3 totals 14 residues. CDR3 protein: CASSFRLAYNEQFF. The CDR3 nucleotides read TGTGCCAGCAGCTTTCGACTAGCCTACAATGAGCAGTTCTTC.

This clone was seen only once. For the CDR3, the DNA is TGTGCCAGCAGCGTGCCCACAGGGCTCGATGAGCAGTTCTTC. It codes for CASSVPTGLDEQFF. This chain joins TRBV9 and TRBJ2-1; D is perhaps TRBD1 (6 bases). The ends were cut back, 2 bases at V and 8 bases at J, with 14 bases in the middle. The germline V gene encodes CDR1 SGDLS and CDR2 YYNGEE. This CDR3 spans 14 amino acids.